This entry concerns a single TCR beta chain. The authors generated TCR beta cDNA through 5'RACE template switching with UMIs. After re-calling the 5' RACE reads, TCRdb lists one entry per CDR3 protein, DNA absent. In total, the table holds approximately 460,000 distinct CDR3 sequences. The record originates from a study of T cells expressing NK-cell markers. The CDR3 runs to 14 residues. Germline V CDR1 and CDR2: MRHNA, SNTAGT. The clonotype originates from a woman between 18 and 69 years old in good health. Sequenced material: blood T cells: a sorted CD56 or NKG2C T cell subset, CD4+ or CD8+ T cells, or bulk PBMC T cells (not recorded which). The chain links TRBV6-4 to TRBJ2-3; TCRdb's D gene call, TRBD1, goes unchecked for lack of DNA. The chain's CDR3 is CASSDTPGADTQYF.